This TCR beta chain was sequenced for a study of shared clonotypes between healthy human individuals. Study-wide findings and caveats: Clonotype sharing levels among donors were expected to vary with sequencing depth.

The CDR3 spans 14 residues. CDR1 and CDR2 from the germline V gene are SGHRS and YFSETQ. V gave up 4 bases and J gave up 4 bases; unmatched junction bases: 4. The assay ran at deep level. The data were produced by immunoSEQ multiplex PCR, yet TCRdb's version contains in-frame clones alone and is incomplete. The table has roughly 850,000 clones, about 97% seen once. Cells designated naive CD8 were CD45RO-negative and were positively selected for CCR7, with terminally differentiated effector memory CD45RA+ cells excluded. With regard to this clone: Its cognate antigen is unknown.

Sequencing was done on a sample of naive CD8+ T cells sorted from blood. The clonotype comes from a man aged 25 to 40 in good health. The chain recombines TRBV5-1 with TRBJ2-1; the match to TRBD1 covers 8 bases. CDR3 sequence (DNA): TGCGCCAGCAGCCCCGGGGACAGGTACAATGAGCAGTTCTTC. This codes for CASSPGDRYNEQFF. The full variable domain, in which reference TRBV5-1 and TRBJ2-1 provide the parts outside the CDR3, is KAGVTQTPRYLIKTRGQQVTLSCSPISGHRSVSWYQQTPGQGLQFLFEYFSETQRNKGNFPGRFSGRQFSNSRSEMNVSTLELGDSALYLCASSPGDRYNEQFFGPGTRLTVL.